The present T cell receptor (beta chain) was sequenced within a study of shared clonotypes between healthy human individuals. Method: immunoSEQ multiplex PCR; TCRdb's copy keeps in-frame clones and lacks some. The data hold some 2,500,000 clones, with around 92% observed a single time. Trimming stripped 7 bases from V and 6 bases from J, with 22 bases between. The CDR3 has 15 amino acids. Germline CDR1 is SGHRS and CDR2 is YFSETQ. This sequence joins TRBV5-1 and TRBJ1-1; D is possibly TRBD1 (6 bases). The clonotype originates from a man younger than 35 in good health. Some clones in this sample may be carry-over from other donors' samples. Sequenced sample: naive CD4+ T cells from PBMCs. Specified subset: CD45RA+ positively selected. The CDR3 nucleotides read TGCGCCAGCGCTAAGGGGGGCACCGCACTAGCTGAAGCTTTCTTT. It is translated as CASAKGGTALAEAFF. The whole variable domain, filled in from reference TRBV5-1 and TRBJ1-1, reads KAGVTQTPRYLIKTRGQQVTLSCSPISGHRSVSWYQQTPGQGLQFLFEYFSETQRNKGNFPGRFSGRQFSNSRSEMNVSTLELGDSALYLCASAKGGTALAEAFFGQGTRLTVV.